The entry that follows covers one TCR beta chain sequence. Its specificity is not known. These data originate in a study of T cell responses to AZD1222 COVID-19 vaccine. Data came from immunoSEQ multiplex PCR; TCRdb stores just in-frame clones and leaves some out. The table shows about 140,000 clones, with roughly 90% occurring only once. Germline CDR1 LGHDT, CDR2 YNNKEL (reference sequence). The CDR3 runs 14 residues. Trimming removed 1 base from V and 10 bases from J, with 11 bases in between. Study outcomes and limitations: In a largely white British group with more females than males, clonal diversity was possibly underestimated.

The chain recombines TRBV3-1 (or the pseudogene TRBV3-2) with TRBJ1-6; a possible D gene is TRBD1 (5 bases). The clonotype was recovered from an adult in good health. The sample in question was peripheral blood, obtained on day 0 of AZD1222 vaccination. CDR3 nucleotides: TGTGCCAGCAGCCAAGGGCAGGGTCGGTCACCCCTCCACTTT. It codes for CASSQGQGRSPLHF.